Listed below are T cell receptor beta chains from one sample, sequenced in a study of T cells in localized non-small cell lung cancer. Assay: immunoSEQ multiplex PCR; the TCRdb copy retains only in-frame clones and omits some. This sample has 9,500 to 11,000 clones, with 90% to 95% found just once. The sequencing used peripheral blood, collected before any cancer treatment. The source of these receptors is a male donor older than 55 with stage III lung adenocarcinoma. CDR3s include the opening cysteine and the closing phenylalanine or tryptophan. Each record gives: J gene, V gene, D gene, CDR3 protein, CDR3 DNA. A D gene is named only where the DNA matches it firmly.

TRBJ1-1	TRBV27	NA	CASRPGLRGTEAFF	TGTGCCAGCAGACCCGGCCTGCGAGGCACTGAAGCTTTCTTT
TRBJ1-5	TRBV6-1	NA	CASKAGGLGNQPQHF	TGTGCCAGCAAGGCCGGGGGGCTGGGCAATCAGCCCCAGCATTTT
TRBJ2-1	TRBV5-1	NA	CASSLEGNDEQFF	TGCGCCAGCAGCTTGGAAGGGAACGATGAGCAGTTCTTC
TRBJ1-5	TRBV27	NA	CASRFGFNQPQHF	TGTGCCAGTAGGTTTGGGTTTAATCAGCCCCAGCATTTT
TRBJ2-4	TRBV5-1	NA	CASSRDTKNIQYF	TGCGCCAGCAGCCGGGACACAAAAAACATTCAGTACTTC
TRBJ1-2	TRBV29-1	NA	CSVRGGDGYTF	TGCAGCGTCCGAGGGGGGGACGGCTACACCTTC
TRBJ1-2	TRBV2	NA	CASSELVGAENGYTF	TGTGCCAGCAGTGAACTTGTAGGGGCGGAGAATGGCTACACCTTC
TRBJ2-2	TRBV19	TRBD2	CASNLAGGNTGELFF	TGTGCCAGTAATCTAGCGGGAGGAAACACCGGGGAGCTGTTTTTT
TRBJ2-5	TRBV5-1	TRBD2	CASSPFGGSETQYF	TGCGCCAGCAGCCCGTTCGGCGGGAGCGAGACCCAGTACTTC
TRBJ2-1	TRBV2	NA	CASRGGSSYNEQFF	TGTGCCAGCAGGGGGGGCAGTTCCTACAATGAGCAGTTCTTC
TRBJ2-2	TRBV18	NA	CASSPLRNTGELFF	TGTGCCAGCTCACCCCTCAGGAACACCGGGGAGCTGTTTTTT
TRBJ1-4	TRBV7-6	NA	CASSQRPTGSEKLFF	TGTGCCAGCAGCCAACGACCCACGGGGAGTGAAAAACTGTTTTTT
TRBJ2-1	TRBV30	TRBD2	CAWSPGGNEQFF	TGTGCCTGGAGTCCCGGGGGGAATGAGCAGTTCTTC